This record concerns one T cell receptor beta chain sequence. Its specificity is unknown. 13 Jbeta primers and 60 Vbeta primers were used for the PCR. Generated by immunoSEQ multiplex PCR, the TCRdb table keeps only in-frame clones and is missing some. The sample carries over 85,000 clones, 76% recorded once. This entry comes from a study of cytomegalovirus exposure and HLA in healthy donors. Points from the study as a whole: Across HLA loci, a later analysis found differing TCR association rates, with DRB1 most and HLA-C fewest. What TCR beta sequences reportedly achieved was accurate prediction of HLA-A and HLA-B alleles in most subjects. Most TCR sequences showed up rarely, but some public TCRs showed up in many donors. Analyses of presence/absence relied on an assumption of roughly uniform sequencing depth across donors.

Trimming pared 5 bases from V and 0 bases from J, leaving 13 bases between. The CDR3 runs 15 residues. Per the germline V gene, CDR1 is SQVTM and CDR2 is ANQGSEA. The chain uses TRBV29-1 and TRBJ2-2; D is perhaps TRBD1 (6 bases). This receptor was obtained from a man aged 30-40 years in good health and CMV-seropositive. The sample comprised PBMCs. As DNA, the CDR3 is TGCAGCGTTCATGCCGGGACATCGAACACCGGGGAGCTGTTTTTT. Its translation: CSVHAGTSNTGELFF.